The clone carrying this TCR beta chain was recorded a few times. This sample is part of a study of blood T cell repertoires in COVID-19. The overall study: Sources were T cells, B-cell-depleted T cells, or PBMCs; the material itself was cDNA or gDNA.

The data were produced by immunoSEQ multiplex PCR, yet TCRdb's version contains in-frame clones alone and is incomplete. This table holds 150,000 to 200,000 clones, 87% found once. Germline trimming cut 1 base from V and 8 bases from J; bases unmatched to any gene: 8. The CDR3 has 15 amino acids. Germline V gene data show CDR1 as KGHSH and CDR2 as LQKENI. This TCR was recovered from a woman under 30 who had recovered from COVID-19. The rearrangement joins TRBV18 to TRBJ2-4; TRBD1 agrees at 7 bases. Sequenced material: peripheral blood. CDR3 sequence: CASSPQGARSDIQYF. The CDR3 DNA follows: TGTGCCAGCTCACCACAGGGGGCTCGATCTGACATTCAGTACTTC.